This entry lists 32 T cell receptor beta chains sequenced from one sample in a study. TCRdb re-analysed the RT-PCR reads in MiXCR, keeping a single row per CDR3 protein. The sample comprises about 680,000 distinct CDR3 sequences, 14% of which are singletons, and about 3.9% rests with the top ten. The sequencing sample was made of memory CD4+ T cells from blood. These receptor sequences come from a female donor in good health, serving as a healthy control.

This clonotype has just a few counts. CDR3 loop: CASSETGPGQNIQYF. The CDR3 bases are TGTGCCAGCAGCGAGACAGGGCCGGGGCAAAACATTCAGTACTTC. The chain is built from TRBV7-9 and TRBJ2-4; 7 bases are a match to TRBD1. The V gene's germline CDR1 is SEHNR and CDR2 FQNEAQ (reference sequence). J was trimmed by 5 bases and V by 5 bases; bases with no gene match: 9. This CDR3 is 15 amino acids long.

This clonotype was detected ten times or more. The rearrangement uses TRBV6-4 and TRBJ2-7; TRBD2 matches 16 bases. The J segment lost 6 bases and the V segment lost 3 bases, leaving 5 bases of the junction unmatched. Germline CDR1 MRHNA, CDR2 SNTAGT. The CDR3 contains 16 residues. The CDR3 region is CASSDAGTSGRGEQYF. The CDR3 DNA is TGTGCCAGCAGTGATGCCGGGACTAGCGGGAGGGGCGAGCAGTACTTC.

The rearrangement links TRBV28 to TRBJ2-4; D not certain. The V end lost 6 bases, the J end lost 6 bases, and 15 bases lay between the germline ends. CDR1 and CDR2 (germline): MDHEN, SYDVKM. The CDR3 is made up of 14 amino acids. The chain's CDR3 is CASRAQISGNIQYF. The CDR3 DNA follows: TGTGCCAGCAGGGCCCAGATCTCGGGAAACATTCAGTACTTC.

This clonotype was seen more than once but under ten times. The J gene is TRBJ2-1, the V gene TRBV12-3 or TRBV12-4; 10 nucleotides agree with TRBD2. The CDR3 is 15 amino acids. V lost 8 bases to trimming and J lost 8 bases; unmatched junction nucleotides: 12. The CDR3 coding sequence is TGTGCCAGCCGTAGGACTACTAGCGGGGTCGATGAGCAGTTCTTC. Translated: CASRRTTSGVDEQFF.

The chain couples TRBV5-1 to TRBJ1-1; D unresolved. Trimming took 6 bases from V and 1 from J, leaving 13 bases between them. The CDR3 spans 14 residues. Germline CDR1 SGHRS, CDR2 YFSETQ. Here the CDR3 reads CASTTVGGNTEAFF. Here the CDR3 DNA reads TGCGCCAGCACCACAGTGGGCGGGAACACTGAAGCTTTCTTT.

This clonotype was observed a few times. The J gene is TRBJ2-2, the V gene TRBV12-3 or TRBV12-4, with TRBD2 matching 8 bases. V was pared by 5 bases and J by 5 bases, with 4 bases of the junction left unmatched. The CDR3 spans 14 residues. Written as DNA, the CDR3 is TGTGCCAGCAGTCTTAGCGGGGCAACCGGGGAGCTGTTTTTT. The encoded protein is CASSLSGATGELFF.

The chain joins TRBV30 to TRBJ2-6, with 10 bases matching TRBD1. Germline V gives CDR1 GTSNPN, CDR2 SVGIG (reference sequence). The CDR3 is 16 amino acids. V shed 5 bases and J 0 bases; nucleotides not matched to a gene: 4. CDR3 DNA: TGTGCCTGGTCCGGGACAGGGGCCTCTGGGGCCAACGTCCTGACTTTC. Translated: CAWSGTGASGANVLTF.

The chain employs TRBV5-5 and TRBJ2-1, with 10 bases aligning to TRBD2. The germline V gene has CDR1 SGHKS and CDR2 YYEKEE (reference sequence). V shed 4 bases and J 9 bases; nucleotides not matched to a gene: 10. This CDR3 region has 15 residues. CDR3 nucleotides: TGTGCCAGCAGCCTCGGGACTAGCGCTAGGAGTGAGCAGTTCTTC. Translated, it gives CASSLGTSARSEQFF.

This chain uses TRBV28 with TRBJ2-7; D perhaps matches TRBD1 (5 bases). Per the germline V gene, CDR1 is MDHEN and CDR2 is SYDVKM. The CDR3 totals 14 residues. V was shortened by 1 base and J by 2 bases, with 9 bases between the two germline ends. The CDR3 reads CASSLSGRPYEQYF. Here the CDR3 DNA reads TGTGCCAGCAGTTTATCAGGGCGCCCCTACGAGCAGTACTTC. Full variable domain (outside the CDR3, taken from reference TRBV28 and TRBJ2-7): DVKVTQSSRYLVKRTGEKVFLECVQDMDHENMFWYRQDPGLGLRLIYFSYDVKMKEKGDIPEGYSVSREKKERFSLILESASTNQTSMYLCASSLSGRPYEQYFGPGTRLTVT.

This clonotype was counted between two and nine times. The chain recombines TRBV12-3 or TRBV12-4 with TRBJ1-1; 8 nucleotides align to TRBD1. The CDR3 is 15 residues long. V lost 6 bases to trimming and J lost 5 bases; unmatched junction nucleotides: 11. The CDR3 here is CASRLMTGVWTEAFF. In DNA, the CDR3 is TGTGCCAGCAGACTTATGACAGGGGTTTGGACTGAAGCTTTCTTT.

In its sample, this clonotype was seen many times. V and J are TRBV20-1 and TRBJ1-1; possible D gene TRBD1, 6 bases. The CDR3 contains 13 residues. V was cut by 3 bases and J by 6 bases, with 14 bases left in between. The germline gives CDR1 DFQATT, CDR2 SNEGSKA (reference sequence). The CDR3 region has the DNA TGCAGTGCTAGGGGCAGGGGCTTCCCTGAAGCTTTCTTT. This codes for CSARGRGFPEAFF.

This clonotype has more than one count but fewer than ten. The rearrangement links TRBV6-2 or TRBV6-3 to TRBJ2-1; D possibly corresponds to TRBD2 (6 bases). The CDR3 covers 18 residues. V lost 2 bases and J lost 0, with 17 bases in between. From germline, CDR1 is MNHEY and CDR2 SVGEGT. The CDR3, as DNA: TGTGCCAGCAGTTACGGGACTGCCAGGCGGAGCTCCTACAATGAGCAGTTCTTC. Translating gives CASSYGTARRSSYNEQFF.

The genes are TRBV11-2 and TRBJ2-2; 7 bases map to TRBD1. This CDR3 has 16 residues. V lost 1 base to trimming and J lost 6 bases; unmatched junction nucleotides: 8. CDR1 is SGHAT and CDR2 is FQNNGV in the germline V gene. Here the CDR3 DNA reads TGTGCCAGCAGCTTAGGAGCCCGACAGGGCTCCGGGGAGCTGTTTTTT. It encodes CASSLGARQGSGELFF.

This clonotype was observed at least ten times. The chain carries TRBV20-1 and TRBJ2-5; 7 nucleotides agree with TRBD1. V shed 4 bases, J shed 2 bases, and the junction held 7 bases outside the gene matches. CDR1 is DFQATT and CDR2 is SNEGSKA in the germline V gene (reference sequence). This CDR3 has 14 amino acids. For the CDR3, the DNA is TGCAGTGCTACGGCCAGGACAGGACAAGAGACCCAGTACTTC. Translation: CSATARTGQETQYF.

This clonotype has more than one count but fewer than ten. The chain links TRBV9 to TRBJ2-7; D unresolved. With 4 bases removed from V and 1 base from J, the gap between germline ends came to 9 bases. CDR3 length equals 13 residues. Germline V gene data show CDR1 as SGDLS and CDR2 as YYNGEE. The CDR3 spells CASSPETSYEQYF. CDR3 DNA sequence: TGTGCCAGCAGCCCCGAAACGTCCTACGAGCAGTACTTC.

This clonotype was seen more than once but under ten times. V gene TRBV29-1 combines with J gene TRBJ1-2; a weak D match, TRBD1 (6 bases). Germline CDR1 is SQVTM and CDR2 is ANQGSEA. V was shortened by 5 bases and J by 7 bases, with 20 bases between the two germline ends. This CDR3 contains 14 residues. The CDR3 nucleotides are TGCAGCGTTTTATTGGACAGAGATAGAGTTGGCTACACCTTC. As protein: CSVLLDRDRVGYTF.

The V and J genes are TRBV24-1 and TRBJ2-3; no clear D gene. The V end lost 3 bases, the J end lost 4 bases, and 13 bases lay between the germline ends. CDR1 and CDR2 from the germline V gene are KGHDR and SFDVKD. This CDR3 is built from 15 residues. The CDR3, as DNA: TGTGCCACCAGTGATAGTGGCCTAGGTGCAGATACGCAGTATTTT. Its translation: CATSDSGLGADTQYF.

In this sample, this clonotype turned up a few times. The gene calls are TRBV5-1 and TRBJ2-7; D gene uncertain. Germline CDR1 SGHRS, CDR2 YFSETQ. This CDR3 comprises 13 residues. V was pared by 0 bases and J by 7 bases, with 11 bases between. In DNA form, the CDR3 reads TGCGCCAGCAGCTTGGAAGTGTCTTGGGAGCAGTACTTC. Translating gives CASSLEVSWEQYF.

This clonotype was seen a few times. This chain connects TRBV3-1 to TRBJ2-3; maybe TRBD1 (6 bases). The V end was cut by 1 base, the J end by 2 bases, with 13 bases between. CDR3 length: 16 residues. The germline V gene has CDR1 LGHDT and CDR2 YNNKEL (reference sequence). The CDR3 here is CASSQVGAALTDTQYF. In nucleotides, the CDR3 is TGTGCCAGCAGCCAAGTGGGGGCAGCCCTCACAGATACGCAGTATTTT.

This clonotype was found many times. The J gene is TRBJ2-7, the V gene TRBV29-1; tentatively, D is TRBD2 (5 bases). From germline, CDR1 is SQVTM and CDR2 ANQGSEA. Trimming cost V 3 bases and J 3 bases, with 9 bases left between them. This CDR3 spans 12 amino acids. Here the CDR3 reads CSVEQSGYEQYF. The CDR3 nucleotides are TGCAGCGTTGAGCAGAGCGGCTACGAGCAGTACTTC.

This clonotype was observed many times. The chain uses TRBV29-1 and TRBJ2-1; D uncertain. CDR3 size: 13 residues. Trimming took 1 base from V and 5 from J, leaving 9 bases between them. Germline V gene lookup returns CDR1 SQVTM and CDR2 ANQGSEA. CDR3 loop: CSVEGLNNNEQFF. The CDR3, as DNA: TGCAGCGTTGAAGGGCTGAACAACAATGAGCAGTTCTTC.

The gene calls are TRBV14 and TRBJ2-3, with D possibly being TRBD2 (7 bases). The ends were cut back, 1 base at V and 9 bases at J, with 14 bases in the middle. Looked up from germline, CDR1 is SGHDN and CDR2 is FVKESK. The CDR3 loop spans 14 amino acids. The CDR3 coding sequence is TGTGCCAGCAGCCAAGGCGGGGGCGGGAACACGCAGTATTTT. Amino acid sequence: CASSQGGGGNTQYF.

CDR3 bases: TGTGCCAGCAGCTTATGGGGTAATCTCGCCGGGGAGCTGTTTTTT. Translated: CASSLWGNLAGELFF. The rearrangement links TRBV11-2 to TRBJ2-2; D is undetermined. V lost 2 bases, J lost 6 bases, and 13 bases lay in between. In germline, CDR1 is SGHAT, CDR2 FQNNGV. CDR3 length equals 15 residues.

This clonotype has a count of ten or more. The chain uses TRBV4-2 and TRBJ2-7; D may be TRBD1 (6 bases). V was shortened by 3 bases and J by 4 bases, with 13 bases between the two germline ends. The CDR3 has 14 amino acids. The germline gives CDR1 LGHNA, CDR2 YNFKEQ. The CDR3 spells CASSHTPQGYEQYF. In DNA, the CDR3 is TGTGCCAGCAGCCACACCCCCCAGGGGTACGAGCAGTACTTC.

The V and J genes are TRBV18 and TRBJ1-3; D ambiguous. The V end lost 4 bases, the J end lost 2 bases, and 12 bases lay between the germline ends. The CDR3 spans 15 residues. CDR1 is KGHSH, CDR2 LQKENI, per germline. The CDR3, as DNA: TGTGCCAGCTCACGCTTCGACACAACTGGAAACACCATATATTTT. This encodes CASSRFDTTGNTIYF.

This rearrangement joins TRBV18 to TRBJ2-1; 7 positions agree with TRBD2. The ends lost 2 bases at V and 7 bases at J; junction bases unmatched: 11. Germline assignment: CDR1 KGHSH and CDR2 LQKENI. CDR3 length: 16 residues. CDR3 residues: CASSPGVAGVSNEQFF. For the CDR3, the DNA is TGTGCCAGCTCACCAGGGGTGGCGGGAGTGAGTAATGAGCAGTTCTTC.

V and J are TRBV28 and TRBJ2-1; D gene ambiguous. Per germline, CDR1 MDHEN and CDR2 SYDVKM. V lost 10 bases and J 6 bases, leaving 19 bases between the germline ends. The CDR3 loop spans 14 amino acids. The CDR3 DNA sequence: TGTGCCATCCTTAAGGGATCAACGGCCAATGAGCAGTTCTTC. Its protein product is CAILKGSTANEQFF. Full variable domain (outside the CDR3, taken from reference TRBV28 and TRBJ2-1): DVKVTQSSRYLVKRTGEKVFLECVQDMDHENMFWYRQDPGLGLRLIYFSYDVKMKEKGDIPEGYSVSREKKERFSLILESASTNQTSMYLCAILKGSTANEQFFGPGTRLTVL.

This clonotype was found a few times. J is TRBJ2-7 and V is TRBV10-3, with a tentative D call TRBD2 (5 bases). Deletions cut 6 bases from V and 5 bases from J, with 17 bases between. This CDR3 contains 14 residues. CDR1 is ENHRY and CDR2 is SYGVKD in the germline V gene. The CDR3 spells CAIRATRETDEQYF. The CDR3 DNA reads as TGTGCCATCAGGGCTACAAGGGAGACGGACGAGCAGTACTTC.

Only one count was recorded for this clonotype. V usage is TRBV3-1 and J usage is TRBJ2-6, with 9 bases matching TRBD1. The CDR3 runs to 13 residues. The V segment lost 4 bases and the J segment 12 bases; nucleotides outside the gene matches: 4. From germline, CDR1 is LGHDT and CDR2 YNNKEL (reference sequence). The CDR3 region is CASSLTGGGVLTF. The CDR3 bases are TGTGCCAGCAGCCTAACAGGGGGCGGCGTCCTGACTTTC.

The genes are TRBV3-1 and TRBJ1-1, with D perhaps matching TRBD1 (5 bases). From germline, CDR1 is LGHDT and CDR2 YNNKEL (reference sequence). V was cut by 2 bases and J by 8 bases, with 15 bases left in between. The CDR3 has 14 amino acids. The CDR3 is CASSQRSGQGEAFF. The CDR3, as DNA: TGTGCCAGCAGCCAACGTTCGGGGCAGGGAGAAGCTTTCTTT.

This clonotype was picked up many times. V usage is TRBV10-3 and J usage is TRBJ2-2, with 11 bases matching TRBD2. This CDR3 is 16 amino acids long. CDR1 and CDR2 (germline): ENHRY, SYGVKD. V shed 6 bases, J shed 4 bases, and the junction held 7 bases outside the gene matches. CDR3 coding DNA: TGTGCCATCAGCCAACTAGCGGGAGACTTCACCGGGGAGCTGTTTTTT. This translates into CAISQLAGDFTGELFF.

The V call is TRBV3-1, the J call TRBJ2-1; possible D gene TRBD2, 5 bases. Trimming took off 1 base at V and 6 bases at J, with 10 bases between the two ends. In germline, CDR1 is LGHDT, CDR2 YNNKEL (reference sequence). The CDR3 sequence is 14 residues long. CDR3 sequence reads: CASSQGLLVNEQFF. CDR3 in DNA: TGTGCCAGCAGCCAAGGGCTACTAGTCAATGAGCAGTTCTTC.